This T cell receptor beta chain was documented in a study of control samples from healthy donors and cancer patients. CDR1 is SGHRS, CDR2 YFSETQ, per germline. V lost 5 bases and J 8 bases, leaving 10 bases between the germline ends. The CDR3 totals 11 residues. This clone was seen a few times. The method was immunoSEQ multiplex PCR; TCRdb's version includes in-frame clones alone and lacks a portion of them. The sample gives approximately 120,000 clones, approximately 84% of which show up once; around 2% is in the top ten. The chain uses TRBV5-1 and TRBJ1-2; no clear D. The sample comprised blood. The source of this sequence is a man younger than 30 in good health. CDR3 region: CASRNEGGYTF. The CDR3, as DNA: TGCGCCAGCAGAAACGAGGGAGGCTACACCTTC.